This TCR beta chain emerged from a study of shared clonotypes between healthy human individuals. This table comes from immunoSEQ multiplex PCR, and its TCRdb copy is limited to in-frame clones, with some not included. The sample has about 2.4 million clones; roughly 92% are singletons. Study findings and constraints: Memory subsets generally showed smaller estimated richness than naive subsets did.

A word on this clone: Its antigen is not identified.

Per germline, CDR1 SGHRS and CDR2 YFSETQ. The CDR3 extends over 16 amino acids. Losses at the gene ends were 4 bases for V and 2 bases for J; bases not matched to a gene: 8. The source material was naive CD4+ T cells sorted from blood. The sample's subset: CD45RA+ positively selected. The receptor was derived from a man aged 18 to 29 in good health. The chain joins TRBV5-1 to TRBJ1-3; the match to TRBD1 covers 8 bases. The CDR3 sequence: CASSPSLTGAGNTIYF. CDR3 sequence (DNA): TGCGCCAGCAGCCCCTCTTTGACAGGGGCTGGAAACACCATATATTTT.